The TCR beta chain under discussion was sequenced for a study of shared clonotypes between healthy human individuals. Study-level information: The donor pool was made up of two women and a few men aged 18 to 49.

Concerning this clone itself: Its cognate antigen is unknown.

CD4+ cell separation produced CD45RA+ naive and CD45RA-negative memory subsets. Germline loops: CDR1 MNHNS, CDR2 SASEGT. V dropped 2 bases and J dropped 0 bases, with 17 bases sitting between them. There are 18 residues in the CDR3. Each cell subset's genomic DNA was divided evenly among several immunoSEQ plates. The data were produced by immunoSEQ multiplex PCR, yet TCRdb's version contains in-frame clones alone and is incomplete. The data contain 190,000 or so clones, just under 95% of them singletons. Notes on the study in general: Naive subsets generally exceeded memory subsets in estimated richness.

The source is a woman younger than 45 in good health. The sequenced sample consisted of naive CD4+ T cells sorted from blood. As to subset: CD45RA+ positively selected. The rearrangement joins TRBV6-1 to TRBJ2-4, with D hard to call. This chain's CDR3 is CASSELTHSDLAKNIQYF. In nucleotides, the CDR3 is TGTGCCAGCAGTGAACTGACCCATAGTGACCTAGCCAAAAACATTCAGTACTTC.